These 24 T cell receptor beta chains share one sample of origin, sequenced in a study of CD8 T cells in ankylosing spondylitis. One entry per CDR3 protein, called by TCRdb with MiXCR from the 5' RACE reads. The sample lists about 220,000 distinct CDR3 sequences, about 26% occurring once. The sample consisted of blood, either unsorted or a sorted T cell fraction (not recorded which). All receptors derive from a male donor with ankylosing spondylitis or in good health (not recorded which).

The rearrangement uses TRBV12-3 or TRBV12-4 and TRBJ2-6, with D possibly TRBD2 on 5 matching bases. The CDR3 extends over 16 amino acids. V shed 3 bases and J shed 4 bases, with 13 bases lying between them. The CDR3 DNA sequence: TGTGCCAGCAGTTTGGGGTCTTTAGCGGGGGCCAACGTCCTGACTTTC. Translation gives CASSLGSLAGANVLTF.

Many counts were recorded for this clonotype. The J gene is TRBJ2-1, the V gene TRBV7-9, with 9 bases lining up with TRBD2. Germline V gene data show CDR1 as SEHNR and CDR2 as FQNEAQ (reference sequence). CDR3 length: 15 amino acids. V trimming: 0 bases; J trimming: 6 bases; junction bases outside the gene matches: 3. CDR3 bases: TGTGCCAGCAGCTTAGCTAGCGGGAGTCCCAATGAGCAGTTCTTC. Its translation: CASSLASGSPNEQFF.

The CDR3 loop is CASKVLETQYF. CDR3 coding DNA: TGTGCCAGCAAGGTCCTTGAGACCCAGTACTTC. This chain links TRBV6-5 with TRBJ2-5, with D hard to call. V lost 7 bases and J lost 5, with 8 bases in between. The germline V gene has CDR1 MNHEY and CDR2 SVGAGI. The CDR3 runs to 11 residues.

About this clonotype: No DNA is shown, since the ends of the CDR3 on it are uncertain; the CDR3 is the one TCRdb lists. The chain has TRBV20-1 and TRBJ2-1; the table gives TRBD1 as D, unverified against the DNA. The length of the CDR3 is 16 amino acids, counting both ends. Per germline, CDR1 DFQATT and CDR2 SNEGSKA (reference sequence). The chain's CDR3 is CSASSTFGASYNEQFF.

This chain connects TRBV6-1 to TRBJ2-3; D ambiguous. Per germline, CDR1 MNHNS and CDR2 SASEGT. There are 10 residues in the CDR3. The V and J ends lost 7 bases and 4 bases respectively, with 3 bases between them. The DNA for the CDR3 is TGTGCCAGCAATTCAGATACGCAGTATTTT. It yields the protein CASNSDTQYF.

This clonotype was seen more than once but under ten times. The chain carries TRBV7-8 and TRBJ1-5; D call uncertain. CDR3 size: 14 residues. CDR1 SGHVS and CDR2 FQNEAQ come from the germline V gene. Trimming took 1 base from V and 4 from J, leaving 8 bases between them. The CDR3 region has the DNA TGTGCCAGCAGCTTAGAAGCAGCGAATCAGCCCCAGCATTTT. Translation gives CASSLEAANQPQHF.

This clonotype was counted at least ten times. The genes are TRBV6-1 and TRBJ2-7; maybe TRBD2 (6 bases). Germline CDR1 and CDR2: MNHNS and SASEGT. Trimming stripped 4 bases from V and 3 bases from J, with 16 bases between. The CDR3 has 15 residues. CDR3 sequence: CASSGDAGGIYEQYF. The CDR3 nucleotides are TGTGCCAGCAGTGGGGACGCCGGGGGTATCTACGAGCAGTACTTC.

The V and J genes are TRBV4-1 and TRBJ2-3; no clear D. Trimming stripped 6 bases from V and 0 bases from J, with 13 bases between. The CDR3 has 15 residues. In germline, CDR1 is MGHRA, CDR2 YSYEKL. The chain's CDR3 is CASRLTLVSTDTQYF. The CDR3 bases are TGCGCCAGCAGGCTCACTCTAGTCAGCACAGATACGCAGTATTTT.

The chain's CDR3 is CASRAVTTGELFF. The CDR3 region has the DNA TGCGCCAGCAGAGCAGTGACCACCGGGGAGCTGTTTTTT. The V and J genes are TRBV5-1 and TRBJ2-2; D remains unclear. The germline V gene has CDR1 SGHRS and CDR2 YFSETQ. V gave up 5 bases and J gave up 4 bases, with 9 bases separating them. The CDR3 is made up of 13 amino acids. Based on the CDR3 plus reference TRBV5-1 and TRBJ2-2, the full variable domain is KAGVTQTPRYLIKTRGQQVTLSCSPISGHRSVSWYQQTPGQGLQFLFEYFSETQRNKGNFPGRFSGRQFSNSRSEMNVSTLELGDSALYLCASRAVTTGELFFGEGSRLTVL.

This clonotype has at least ten counts. The chain recombines TRBV20-1 with TRBJ2-2; possible D gene TRBD2, 5 bases. Germline CDR1 and CDR2: DFQATT and SNEGSKA (reference sequence). This CDR3 is 12 amino acids long. V lost 2 bases and J lost 6, with 7 bases in between. The CDR3 nucleotides are TGCAGTGCTAGAACTAGTTCCGGGGAGCTGTTTTTT. Encoded protein: CSARTSSGELFF.

The J gene is TRBJ2-2, the V gene TRBV29-1; the D gene is possibly TRBD1 (5 bases). Trimming shortened V by 4 bases and J by 1 base, and 10 bases separated the two germline ends. The germline V gene encodes CDR1 SQVTM and CDR2 ANQGSEA. The CDR3 contains 14 residues. CDR3 in DNA: TGCAGCGTTGGGGCAGGGAAGAACACCGGGGAGCTGTTTTTT. Translation: CSVGAGKNTGELFF.

At least ten counts were recorded for this clonotype. The rearrangement uses TRBV10-3 and TRBJ2-5; D not certain. The CDR3 loop spans 15 amino acids. Germline V gives CDR1 ENHRY, CDR2 SYGVKD. The ends were cut back, 2 bases at V and 1 base at J, with 11 bases in the middle. For the CDR3, the DNA is TGTGCCATCAGTGAGAGGGATGGGGTCCAAGAGACCCAGTACTTC. The encoded protein is CAISERDGVQETQYF.

The V and J genes are TRBV27 and TRBJ2-2; no clear D. The CDR3 sequence is 14 residues long. Trimming pared 8 bases from V and 1 base from J, leaving 11 bases between. Germline CDR1 MNHEY, CDR2 SMNVEV (reference sequence). In DNA form, the CDR3 reads TGTGCCAGCTTATTAGTGAGGAACACCGGGGAGCTGTTTTTT. Amino acids: CASLLVRNTGELFF.

This clonotype has at least ten counts. DNA for the CDR3: TGCAGTGCTTTTCTACTAGCGGGGAGGGCGGATACGCAGTATTTT. As protein: CSAFLLAGRADTQYF. The chain is built from TRBV20-1 and TRBJ2-3; 10 bases map to TRBD2. CDR1 and CDR2 from the germline V gene are DFQATT and SNEGSKA (reference sequence). The CDR3 consists of 15 residues. V was clipped by 5 bases and J by 6 bases; unmatched bases: 11.

In DNA, the CDR3 is TGCAGTGCATCGGCGGCTTCCAGCTCCTACAATGAGCAGTTCTTC. Its translation is CSASAASSSYNEQFF. J is TRBJ2-1 and V is TRBV20-1, with unresolved D. Germline CDR1 reads DFQATT; CDR2 reads SNEGSKA (reference sequence). With 6 bases removed from V and 0 bases from J, the gap between germline ends came to 15 bases. CDR3 length: 15 residues.

The chain carries TRBV6-5 and TRBJ1-6; TRBD1 matches 9 bases. The CDR3 is 15 residues long. Germline CDR1 and CDR2: MNHEY and SVGAGI. The ends lost 0 bases at V and 10 bases at J; junction bases unmatched: 4. Here the CDR3 DNA reads TGTGCCAGCAGTTACTCAGGGACAGGGATATCACCCCTCCACTTT. Its protein product is CASSYSGTGISPLHF.

The rearrangement links TRBV27 to TRBJ2-5; D may be TRBD1 or TRBD2 (5 bases each). Germline V gene sequence: CDR1 MNHEY, CDR2 SMNVEV (reference sequence). CDR3 length: 13 amino acids. The V gene lost 0 bases and the J gene lost 5 bases, with 7 bases spanning the gap. The CDR3 protein is CASSLSWGETQYF. The CDR3 DNA follows: TGTGCCAGCAGTTTATCTTGGGGGGAGACCCAGTACTTC.

There are many counts of this clonotype. This chain uses TRBV5-1 with TRBJ2-5, with D maybe TRBD2 (7 bases). Germline V gene sequence: CDR1 SGHRS, CDR2 YFSETQ. The CDR3 is 17 amino acids. The V and J ends lost 5 bases and 0 bases respectively, with 20 bases between them. This CDR3 reads CASSGGGMTAYQETQYF. CDR3 nucleotide sequence: TGCGCCAGCAGTGGGGGGGGCATGACGGCGTACCAAGAGACCCAGTACTTC.

J is TRBJ1-2 and V is TRBV29-1; no clear D gene. The CDR3 totals 13 residues. Trimming stripped 6 bases from V and 8 bases from J, with 19 bases between. Germline CDR1 SQVTM, CDR2 ANQGSEA. CDR3 region: CSVGGPYNWGYTF. In DNA, the CDR3 is TGCAGCGTGGGAGGACCTTATAATTGGGGCTACACCTTC. Full variable domain (remainder filled in from reference TRBV29-1 and TRBJ1-2): SAVISQKPSRDICQRGTSLTIQCQVDSQVTMMFWYRQQPGQSLTLIATANQGSEATYESGFVIDKFPISRPNLTFSTLTVSNMSPEDSSIYLCSVGGPYNWGYTFGSGTRLTVV.

CDR3 nucleotide sequence: TGCAGTCCCTCCTCGGGAATTGGCACAGATACGCAGTATTTT. It yields the protein CSPSSGIGTDTQYF. The chain employs TRBV20-1 and TRBJ2-3; possible D gene TRBD2, 5 bases. V gave up 8 bases and J gave up 1 base, with 16 bases separating them. This CDR3 contains 14 residues. The germline gives CDR1 DFQATT, CDR2 SNEGSKA (reference sequence).

In its sample, this clonotype was seen a few times. The chain's CDR3 is CSAPSLGQGLGYTF. The CDR3 nucleotides are TGCAGTGCTCCCAGTTTGGGACAGGGACTCGGCTACACCTTC. This chain joins TRBV20-1 and TRBJ1-2; 9 bases are a match to TRBD1. V lost 5 bases to trimming and J lost 8 bases; unmatched junction nucleotides: 12. The CDR3 spans 14 residues. Germline values: CDR1 DFQATT, CDR2 SNEGSKA (reference sequence).

This clonotype was seen many times. The chain is built from TRBV20-1 and TRBJ2-1, with 9 bases fitting TRBD2. J gave up 1 base and V 2 bases, and 3 bases lay outside the gene matches. Germline V lookup: CDR1 DFQATT, CDR2 SNEGSKA (reference sequence). The CDR3 is made up of 15 amino acids. The CDR3 DNA sequence: TGCAGTGCTAGAATGCTAGCGGGGTCCTACAATGAGCAGTTCTTC. Protein: CSARMLAGSYNEQFF.

The V and J genes are TRBV12-3 or TRBV12-4 and TRBJ1-4, with 7 bases fitting TRBD1. The CDR3 length is 15 residues. The ends lost 5 bases at V and 5 bases at J; junction bases unmatched: 8. The CDR3 DNA sequence: TGTGCCAGCAGTGCAGGGGACAGCAGGAATGAAAAACTGTTTTTT. Its protein is CASSAGDSRNEKLFF.

This clonotype turned up a few times. The chain employs TRBV5-6 and TRBJ2-1; the D is unclear. Trimming pared 5 bases from V and 3 bases from J, leaving 9 bases between. The CDR3 consists of 13 residues. Germline V gene sequence: CDR1 SGHDT, CDR2 YYEEEE. CDR3 in DNA: TGTGCCAGCAGTTCCCAGGTCTACAATGAGCAGTTCTTC. Amino acid sequence: CASSSQVYNEQFF.